This section outlines one T cell receptor beta chain sequence together with its context. Participants were aged about 18 to 95 years, lived in about 26 US areas, and enrolled virtually. This sample stems from a study of blood T cell repertoires in COVID-19. Study context: PBMCs, B-cell-depleted T cells, or T cells provided the cDNA or gDNA that made up the material.

The CDR3 spans 16 residues. Trimming took off 5 bases at V and 0 bases at J, with 15 bases between the two ends. Per the germline V gene, CDR1 is SGHRS and CDR2 is YFSETQ. Generated by immunoSEQ multiplex PCR, the TCRdb table keeps only in-frame clones and is missing some. The table includes some 240,000 clones, around 86% detected once. This chain links TRBV5-1 with TRBJ2-1, with D possibly TRBD1 on 6 matching bases. The sample comprised PBMCs or T cells enriched from blood (not recorded which). The clonotype originates from a woman in her forties with acute COVID-19. In DNA, the CDR3 is TGCGCCAGCAGTTCTTCAGGGGCCAGCTCCTACAATGAGCAGTTCTTC. Amino acids: CASSSSGASSYNEQFF.